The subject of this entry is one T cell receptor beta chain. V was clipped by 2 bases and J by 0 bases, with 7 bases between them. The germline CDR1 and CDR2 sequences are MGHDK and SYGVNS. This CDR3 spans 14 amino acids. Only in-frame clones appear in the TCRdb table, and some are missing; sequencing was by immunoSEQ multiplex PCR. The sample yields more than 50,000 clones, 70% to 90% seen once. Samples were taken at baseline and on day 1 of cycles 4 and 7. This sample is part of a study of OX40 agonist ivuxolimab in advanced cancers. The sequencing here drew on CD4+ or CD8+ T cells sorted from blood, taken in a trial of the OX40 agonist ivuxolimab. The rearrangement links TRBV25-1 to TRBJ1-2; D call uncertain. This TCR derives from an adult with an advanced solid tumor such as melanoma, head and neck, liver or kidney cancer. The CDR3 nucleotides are TGTGCCAGCAGTGAAGGTGGTCCTAACTATGGCTACACCTTC. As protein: CASSEGGPNYGYTF.